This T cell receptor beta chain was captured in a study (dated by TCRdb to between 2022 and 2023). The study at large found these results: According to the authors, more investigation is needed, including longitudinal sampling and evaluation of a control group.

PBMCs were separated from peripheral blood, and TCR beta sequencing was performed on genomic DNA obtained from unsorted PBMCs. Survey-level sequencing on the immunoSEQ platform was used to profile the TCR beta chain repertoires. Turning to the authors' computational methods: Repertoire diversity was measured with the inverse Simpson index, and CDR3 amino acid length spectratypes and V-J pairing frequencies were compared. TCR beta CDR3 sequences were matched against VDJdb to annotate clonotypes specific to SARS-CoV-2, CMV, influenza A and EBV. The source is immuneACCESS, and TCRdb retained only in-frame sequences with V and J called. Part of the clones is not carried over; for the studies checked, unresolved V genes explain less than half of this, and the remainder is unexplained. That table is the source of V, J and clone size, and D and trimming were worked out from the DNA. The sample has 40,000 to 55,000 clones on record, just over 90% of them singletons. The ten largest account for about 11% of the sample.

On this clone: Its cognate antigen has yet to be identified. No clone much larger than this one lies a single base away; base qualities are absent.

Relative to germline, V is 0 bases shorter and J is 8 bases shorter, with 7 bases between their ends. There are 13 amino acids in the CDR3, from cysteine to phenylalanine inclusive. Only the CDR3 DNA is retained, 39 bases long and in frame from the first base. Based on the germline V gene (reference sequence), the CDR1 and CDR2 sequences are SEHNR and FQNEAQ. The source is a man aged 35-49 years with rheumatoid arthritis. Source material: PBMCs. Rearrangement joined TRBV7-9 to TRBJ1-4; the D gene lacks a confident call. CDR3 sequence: CASSLAALEKLFF. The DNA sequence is TGTGCCAGCAGCTTAGCTGCTCTGGAAAAACTGTTTTTT.